What follows describes a single T cell receptor beta chain. The sample belongs to a study of CD4 T cells in relation to SARS-CoV-2 and coronaviruses. This CDR3 is 13 amino acids long. Germline lookup yields CDR1 SGHNT and CDR2 YYREEE (reference sequence). Trimming cost V 0 bases and J 5 bases, with 8 bases left between them. The unexposed donors gave CD4+ T cells in 2011-2018, prior to COVID-19. Measured with immunoSEQ multiplex PCR; TCRdb has only the in-frame clones, and not every one. The sample lists 60,000 to 80,000 clones, 87% seen once, with 1.6% in the top ten. This receptor was obtained from a human donor in good health. Sequencing was carried out using memory CD4+ T cells from PBMCs. The rearrangement uses TRBV5-4 and TRBJ1-2; a possible D gene is TRBD1 (5 bases). The CDR3 spells CASSLGGNYGYTF. The CDR3 DNA follows: TGTGCCAGCAGCTTGGGGGGGAATTATGGCTACACCTTC.